The entry below describes one TCR beta chain. The data stem from a study of blood T cell repertoires in COVID-19. Turning to the study itself: Italy, Spain and the United States were the sources of the convalescent and acute COVID-19 samples.

CDR3 length: 14 residues. Germline V lookup: CDR1 KGHSH, CDR2 LQKENI. Between the trimmed V and J ends, which lost 1 base and 2 bases, there was a span of 6 bases. Authors' data handling: Estimated nucleated cell counts came from reference gene primer amplification. TCRdb's copy holds only in-frame clones and misses some; the assay was immunoSEQ multiplex PCR. V and J calls and clone size are copied from that table; D and trimming were computed from the DNA. The data hold under 300,000 clones, with approximately 90% observed a single time. This clonotype was obtained from a woman in her twenties or thirties with acute COVID-19. The sequenced sample consisted of PBMCs or T cells enriched from blood (not recorded which). The rearrangement uses TRBV18 and TRBJ2-1; D may be TRBD2 (5 bases). CDR3 protein: CASSPQGAYNEQFF. For the CDR3, the DNA is TGTGCCAGCTCACCACAGGGAGCCTACAATGAGCAGTTCTTC.